This is a list of T cell receptor beta chains from one sample in a study of T-cell memory formation after mild COVID-19. One entry per CDR3 protein results from TCRdb running MiXCR on the 5' RACE reads. The sample holds over 350,000 distinct CDR3 sequences, 15% to 20% seen once. Sequenced sample: PBMCs or a T cell subset sorted from them (not recorded which). The receptors derive from a man between 18 and 35 years old who had mild COVID-19 (a few samples of this study predate the infection). Cell type and time point are not known. Each CDR3 is given with its conserved first and last residue. The D gene is left open where the match is weak. A row's size may be missing; if present it is once, few, many or a size class.

v_gene: TRBV5-1
j_gene: TRBJ2-6
d_gene: NA
abundance: NA
CDR3nt: TGCGCCAGCAGCTTGGAGGGGGTTGGGGCCAACGTCCTGACTTTC
CDR3aa: CASSLEGVGANVLTF

v_gene: TRBV5-6
j_gene: TRBJ2-7
d_gene: NA
abundance: few
CDR3nt: TGTGCCAGCAGCTCCGCCGTTGGGACCTACGAGCAGTACTTC
CDR3aa: CASSSAVGTYEQYF

v_gene: TRBV25-1
j_gene: TRBJ1-4
d_gene: NA
abundance: NA
CDR3nt: TGTGCCAGCAGTGAAACCAGTTTTGGAGAAAAACTGTTTTTT
CDR3aa: CASSETSFGEKLFF

v_gene: TRBV28
j_gene: TRBJ2-1
d_gene: NA
abundance: few
CDR3nt: TGTGCCAGCACACGGGACTGGAACTACAATGAGCAGTTCTTC
CDR3aa: CASTRDWNYNEQFF

v_gene: TRBV12-3/TRBV12-4
j_gene: TRBJ2-7
d_gene: TRBD1
abundance: few
CDR3nt: TGTGCCAGCTCTAGCAGGGGGCCGTACGAGCAGTACTTC
CDR3aa: CASSSRGPYEQYF

v_gene: TRBV5-1
j_gene: TRBJ2-1
d_gene: NA
abundance: NA
CDR3nt: TGCGCCAGCAGCCCTCAAGATCCTCGTCACAATGAGCAGTTCTTC
CDR3aa: CASSPQDPRHNEQFF

v_gene: TRBV7-2
j_gene: TRBJ2-3
d_gene: TRBD2
abundance: few
CDR3nt: TGTGCCAGCAGGAGCGGGGGCGGCACAGATACGCAGTATTTT
CDR3aa: CASRSGGGTDTQYF

v_gene: TRBV27
j_gene: TRBJ1-5
d_gene: TRBD1
abundance: NA
CDR3nt: TGTGCCAGCAGTTCCCTCGGACAGGGGAATCAGCCCCAGCATTTT
CDR3aa: CASSSLGQGNQPQHF

v_gene: TRBV20-1
j_gene: TRBJ1-2
d_gene: NA
abundance: NA
CDR3nt: TGCAGCCCGAAGGCGGGGGCAGGTGGCTACACCTTC
CDR3aa: CSPKAGAGGYTF

v_gene: TRBV7-3
j_gene: TRBJ1-1
d_gene: NA
abundance: NA
CDR3nt: TGTGCCAGCAGCTCGGGACTTAAGACTGAAGCTTTCTTT
CDR3aa: CASSSGLKTEAFF

v_gene: TRBV20-1
j_gene: TRBJ2-6
d_gene: TRBD1
abundance: NA
CDR3nt: TGCAGTGCTGAAGGGACAGGGGGCTCTGGGGCCAACGTCCTGACTTTC
CDR3aa: CSAEGTGGSGANVLTF

v_gene: TRBV4-1
j_gene: TRBJ2-5
d_gene: TRBD1
abundance: NA
CDR3nt: TGCGCCAGCAGCCAGACAGGGGGGCCCCTTGGGGAGACCCAGTACTTC
CDR3aa: CASSQTGGPLGETQYF

v_gene: TRBV7-9
j_gene: TRBJ2-3
d_gene: NA
abundance: NA
CDR3nt: TGTGCCAGCAGGGAAGGGACGGCCACAGATACGCAGTATTTT
CDR3aa: CASREGTATDTQYF

v_gene: TRBV25-1
j_gene: TRBJ2-3
d_gene: NA
abundance: few
CDR3nt: TGTGCCAGCAGTGAATATCGCGTTGCTAGCACAGATACGCAGTATTTT
CDR3aa: CASSEYRVASTDTQYF

v_gene: TRBV7-9
j_gene: TRBJ1-2
d_gene: NA
abundance: NA
CDR3nt: TGTGCCAGCAGCTTTCAAGACACCGATGGCTACACCTTC
CDR3aa: CASSFQDTDGYTF